A single sample is the source of the 25 T cell receptor beta chains below, sequenced in a study of T-cell reconstitution after alpha-beta-depleted transplantation in children. Preparation of the TCRbeta library involved a method that used unique molecular identifiers. TCRdb used MiXCR to reprocess the PCR reads, holding one entry per CDR3 protein. Seen here are about 280,000 distinct CDR3 sequences, around 10% observed once, and the top ten hold about a quarter. The specimen comprised peripheral blood, sampled 180 days after TCRalphabeta/CD19-depleted stem cell transplant. The receptors come from a male patient between 2 and 9 years old who had a stem cell transplant for chronic granulomatous disease, so the T cells may come from the graft donor.

This clonotype was counted at least ten times. V is TRBV18 and J is TRBJ1-1, with 8 positions matching TRBD1. CDR3 length equals 15 residues. Germline assignment: CDR1 KGHSH and CDR2 LQKENI. The V gene end was trimmed by 3 bases and the J gene end by 1 base; junction bases not matched to a gene: 4. CDR3 bases: TGTGCCAGCTCACCTATCGGACAGGGGAACACTGAAGCTTTCTTT. It encodes CASSPIGQGNTEAFF. The full variable domain, rest sourced from reference TRBV18 and TRBJ1-1, is NAGVMQNPRHLVRRRGQEARLRCSPMKGHSHVYWYRQLPEEGLKFMVYLQKENIIDESGMPKERFSAEFPKEGPSILRIQQVVRGDSAAYFCASSPIGQGNTEAFFGQGTRLTVV.

This clonotype was seen at least ten times. This chain joins TRBV9 and TRBJ2-2, with 9 positions matching TRBD1. This CDR3 has 16 amino acids. V shed 0 bases and J 8 bases; nucleotides not matched to a gene: 8. CDR1 SGDLS and CDR2 YYNGEE come from the germline V gene. The CDR3 spells CASSVGGTGFRGELFF. For the CDR3, the DNA is TGTGCCAGCAGCGTAGGTGGGACAGGGTTCAGAGGGGAGCTGTTTTTT. The complete variable domain, with remaining parts taken from reference TRBV9 and TRBJ2-2, reads DSGVTQTPKHLITATGQRVTLRCSPRSGDLSVYWYQQSLDQGLQFLIQYYNGEERAKGNILERFSAQQFPDLHSELNLSSLELGDSALYFCASSVGGTGFRGELFFGEGSRLTVL.

This clonotype was seen repeatedly, ten times or more. This chain joins TRBV6-2 or TRBV6-3 and TRBJ1-1, with D unresolved. Germline V gene sequence: CDR1 MNHEY, CDR2 SVGEGT. The V gene lost 6 bases and the J gene lost 3 bases, with 17 bases spanning the gap. This CDR3 contains 15 residues. CDR3: CASSDTGWFDTEAFF. As DNA, the CDR3 is TGTGCCAGCAGCGACACCGGATGGTTTGACACTGAAGCTTTCTTT.

There are many counts of this clonotype. This chain links TRBV20-1 with TRBJ2-2; 12 positions agree with TRBD2. The ends lost 6 bases at V and 7 bases at J; junction bases unmatched: 9. CDR1 is DFQATT and CDR2 is SNEGSKA in the germline V gene (reference sequence). This CDR3 spans 15 amino acids. The CDR3 bases are TGCAGTGCCACGACTAGCGGGAGTTCCCACGGGGAGCTGTTTTTT. Amino acid sequence: CSATTSGSSHGELFF.

This clonotype appeared many times. The chain is built from TRBV29-1 and TRBJ2-1; TRBD2 agrees at 8 bases. J lost 8 bases, V lost 0 bases, and 9 bases had no gene match. CDR1 and CDR2 (germline): SQVTM, ANQGSEA. The CDR3 totals 15 residues. The CDR3 DNA is TGCAGCGTTGAAGATGGGACTAGGGTATTCGATGAGCAGTTCTTC. This sequence encodes CSVEDGTRVFDEQFF.

This clonotype appeared a few times. The rearrangement links TRBV5-1 to TRBJ1-1; TRBD1 aligns across 8 bases. The CDR3 totals 14 residues. The germline CDR1 and CDR2 sequences are SGHRS and YFSETQ. V lost 4 bases, J lost 3 bases, and 5 bases stayed unmatched. The CDR3 DNA reads as TGCGCCAGCAGCAGAGACAGGGGAGACACTGAAGCTTTCTTT. Translating gives CASSRDRGDTEAFF.

Regarding this clonotype: A much larger clonotype is one base distant, so this may be a read error. The chain recombines TRBV6-2 or TRBV6-3 with TRBJ2-3; D remains unclear. The length of the CDR3 is 14 residues. The ends were cut back, 5 bases at V and 4 bases at J, with 13 bases in the middle. Germline lookup yields CDR1 MNHEY and CDR2 SVGEGT. The CDR3 reads CASSRPPSADTQYF. CDR3 in DNA: TGTGCCAGCAGTCGGCCCCCGAGCGCAGATACGCAGTATTTT.

This clonotype has at least ten counts. The chain employs TRBV20-1 and TRBJ1-6; D unresolved. The ends were cut back, 3 bases at V and 5 bases at J, with 17 bases in the middle. Germline V CDR1 and CDR2: DFQATT, SNEGSKA (reference sequence). This CDR3 comprises 16 residues. CDR3 sequence: CSARQNEAHDNSPLHF. The CDR3 nucleotides read TGCAGTGCTAGGCAAAACGAGGCACACGATAATTCACCCCTCCACTTT.

This clonotype was detected many times. The rearrangement links TRBV12-3 or TRBV12-4 to TRBJ2-1; D unresolved. The CDR3 extends over 18 amino acids. V lost 1 base, J lost 9 bases, and 25 bases lay in between. The DNA of the CDR3 is TGTGCCAGCAGTTTAGAGGTGCTCCGTGGTAGGCTCTACTCTGAGCAGTTCTTC. Amino acid sequence: CASSLEVLRGRLYSEQFF.

This clonotype was observed many times. This chain connects TRBV18 to TRBJ2-7, with TRBD1 identical over 10 bases. The CDR3 is 15 residues long. V lost 6 bases to trimming and J lost 2 bases; unmatched junction nucleotides: 7. The germline gives CDR1 KGHSH, CDR2 LQKENI. CDR3 nucleotide sequence: TGTGCCAGCTCGGGAGCGGGACAGGGGACCTACGAGCAGTACTTC. Its protein product is CASSGAGQGTYEQYF.

At least ten counts were recorded for this clonotype. The chain has TRBV5-5 and TRBJ1-2; D is possibly TRBD1 (5 bases). V shed 4 bases and J shed 0 bases, with 13 bases lying between them. There are 15 residues in the CDR3. Germline CDR1 SGHKS, CDR2 YYEKEE (reference sequence). CDR3 amino acids: CASSETGPSNYGYTF. DNA for the CDR3: TGTGCCAGCAGCGAAACAGGCCCGTCTAACTATGGCTACACCTTC.

This clonotype was counted once. With a much larger clone just one base away, this may be a read error. This chain connects TRBV12-3 or TRBV12-4 to TRBJ1-1; D is perhaps TRBD1 (5 bases). There are 14 residues in the CDR3. The CDR3 DNA reads as TGTGCCAGCAGTTTTACAGGTTTGAACACTGAAGTTTTCTTT. Encoded protein: CASSFTGLNTEVFF.

This clonotype has a count of ten or more. This rearrangement joins TRBV29-1 to TRBJ2-1; TRBD2 might be the D (6 bases). Germline V gene data show CDR1 as SQVTM and CDR2 as ANQGSEA. This CDR3 comprises 18 residues. The ends were cut back, 4 bases at V and 0 bases at J, with 22 bases in the middle. CDR3 in DNA: TGCAGCGTTGCTGAGGTGGGGGGTACATTTAGCTCCTACAATGAGCAGTTCTTC. It encodes CSVAEVGGTFSSYNEQFF.

The chain is built from TRBV3-1 and TRBJ2-1, with TRBD2 identical over 8 bases. The CDR3 is 18 residues long. V gave up 11 bases and J gave up 3 bases; unmatched junction bases: 21. CDR1 is LGHDT and CDR2 is YNNKEL in the germline V gene (reference sequence). CDR3 sequence (DNA): TGTGCCTTCAGTCCCCGTTTTAGGTCCGGGACTAGCTACAATGAGCAGTTCTTC. Translating it yields CAFSPRFRSGTSYNEQFF.

Many counts were recorded for this clonotype. The V and J genes are TRBV29-1 and TRBJ1-2; TRBD1 aligns across 12 bases. The length of the CDR3 is 14 residues. The junction had 9 bases not matched to a gene; V was cut back by 7 bases and J by 6 bases. Germline V gene sequence: CDR1 SQVTM, CDR2 ANQGSEA. The CDR3 coding sequence is TGCAGCGCGCTCACCGGGACAGGGGGCAATGGCTACACCTTC. This sequence encodes CSALTGTGGNGYTF.

This clonotype showed up many times. The chain recombines TRBV12-3 or TRBV12-4 with TRBJ2-1; 8 bases are shared with TRBD2. The CDR3 is made up of 12 amino acids. The ends lost 3 bases at V and 8 bases at J; junction bases unmatched: 0. CDR3 region: CASSLRGDEQFF. CDR3 bases: TGTGCCAGCAGTTTGCGGGGGGATGAGCAGTTCTTC.

This clonotype was seen repeatedly, ten times or more. This CDR3 is CASSLVVTSGRLTFDEQYF. The CDR3 DNA sequence: TGTGCCAGCAGCTTAGTAGTTACTAGCGGGAGACTTACTTTCGACGAGCAGTACTTC. This chain links TRBV7-9 with TRBJ2-7, with 11 bases matching TRBD2. This CDR3 is built from 19 residues. Germline CDR1 SEHNR, CDR2 FQNEAQ (reference sequence). With 1 base clipped from V and 5 bases from J, the junction kept 16 bases outside the gene matches. Drawing the rest from reference TRBV7-9 and TRBJ2-7, the complete variable domain is DTGVSQNPRHKITKRGQNVTFRCDPISEHNRLYWYRQTLGQGPEFLTYFQNEAQLEKSRLLSDRFSAERPKGSFSTLEIQRTEQGDSAMYLCASSLVVTSGRLTFDEQYFGPGTRLTVT.

The chain has TRBV5-4 and TRBJ2-1; D gene uncertain. The V end lost 4 bases, the J end lost 3 bases, and 11 bases lay between the germline ends. There are 14 residues in the CDR3. CDR1 and CDR2 (germline): SGHNT, YYREEE (reference sequence). The CDR3 sequence is CASSPWNDYNEQFF. The CDR3 coding sequence is TGTGCCAGCAGCCCTTGGAACGACTACAATGAGCAGTTCTTC.

This clonotype came up many times. The chain is built from TRBV15 and TRBJ2-5, with 7 bases that match TRBD2. The CDR3 has 18 amino acids. V was clipped by 0 bases and J by 2 bases; unmatched bases: 12. Germline CDR1 reads LNHNV; CDR2 reads YYDKDF (reference sequence). The CDR3 nucleotides are TGTGCCACCAGCAGAGATTGGAGGGAGGGCCTCTCACAAGAGACCCAGTACTTC. This translates into CATSRDWREGLSQETQYF. The variable domain in full, with the rest retrieved from reference TRBV15 and TRBJ2-5, is DAMVIQNPRYQVTQFGKPVTLSCSQTLNHNVMYWYQQKSSQAPKLLFHYYDKDFNNEADTPDNFQSRRPNTSFCFLDIRSPGLGDTAMYLCATSRDWREGLSQETQYFGPGTRLLVL.

This clonotype was recorded many times. This chain links TRBV15 with TRBJ2-6; D may be TRBD1 (5 bases). Germline V gives CDR1 LNHNV, CDR2 YYDKDF (reference sequence). V dropped 3 bases and J dropped 4 bases, with 13 bases sitting between them. This CDR3 region has 16 residues. The CDR3 region has the DNA TGTGCCACCAGCAGTAGACAGATCCCCGGGGCCAACGTCCTGACTTTC. Translating it yields CATSSRQIPGANVLTF.

This clonotype was observed at least ten times. The chain has TRBV5-1 and TRBJ2-1; 12 nucleotides match TRBD2. The CDR3 runs to 18 residues. Germline CDR1 reads SGHRS; CDR2 reads YFSETQ. With 4 bases clipped from V and 3 bases from J, the junction kept 11 bases outside the gene matches. The CDR3 DNA reads TGCGCCAGCAGCGTTGGACTAGCGGGATCCGGGGGCTACAATGAGCAGTTCTTC. Translating gives CASSVGLAGSGGYNEQFF.

The chain employs TRBV20-1 and TRBJ2-1; the match to TRBD2 covers 11 bases. The CDR3 extends over 15 amino acids. Germline V gene data show CDR1 as DFQATT and CDR2 as SNEGSKA (reference sequence). J was trimmed by 8 bases and V by 6 bases; bases with no gene match: 12. CDR3 nucleotide sequence: TGCAGTGCGGGCCTAATAGCGGGGGGGCTCTATGAGCAGTTCTTC. Its protein is CSAGLIAGGLYEQFF.

This clonotype occurred many times. The chain joins TRBV5-1 to TRBJ2-3; no firm D call. V lost 6 bases and J lost 1, with 15 bases in between. The CDR3 contains 15 residues. Germline V CDR1 and CDR2: SGHRS, YFSETQ. The CDR3 DNA follows: TGCGCCAGCAACCCGGGTAATGTCGGCACAGATACGCAGTATTTT. Its protein product is CASNPGNVGTDTQYF.

This clonotype has at least ten counts. The DNA of the CDR3 is TGTGCCAGCAGTTCGGGGCTCATCTCAGGCAATGAGCAGTTCTTC. It yields the protein CASSSGLISGNEQFF. The genes are TRBV12-3 or TRBV12-4 and TRBJ2-1; D may be TRBD1 or TRBD2 (5 bases each). The CDR3 extends over 15 amino acids. V dropped 4 bases and J dropped 6 bases, with 16 bases sitting between them.

Ten or more counts support this clonotype. The chain recombines TRBV28 with TRBJ2-1; D is uncertain. Trimming cost V 7 bases and J 5 bases, with 3 bases left between them. CDR1 is MDHEN, CDR2 SYDVKM, per germline. CDR3 size: 10 residues. The CDR3 DNA follows: TGTGCCAGCAAACACAATGAGCAGTTCTTC. This codes for CASKHNEQFF. Drawing the rest from reference TRBV28 and TRBJ2-1, the complete variable domain is DVKVTQSSRYLVKRTGEKVFLECVQDMDHENMFWYRQDPGLGLRLIYFSYDVKMKEKGDIPEGYSVSREKKERFSLILESASTNQTSMYLCASKHNEQFFGPGTRLTVL.